Reported below is one T cell receptor (beta chain). The CDR3 sequence is 14 residues long. Germline CDR1 SGDLS, CDR2 YYNGEE. V dropped 0 bases and J dropped 4 bases, with 8 bases sitting between them. Profiled with immunoSEQ multiplex PCR; TCRdb holds only in-frame clones, not every one. The sample lists 100,000 to 130,000 clones; roughly 90% were seen once. The data belong to a study of OX40 agonist ivuxolimab in advanced cancers. Across the study: Patients received the agonistic anti-OX40 (CD134) antibody ivuxolimab.

The chain uses TRBV9 and TRBJ1-5; no clear D. The specimen was CD4+ or CD8+ T cells sorted from blood, collected in a trial of the OX40 agonist ivuxolimab. The sequence was collected from an adult with an advanced solid tumor such as melanoma, head and neck, liver or kidney cancer. The CDR3 DNA follows: TGTGCCAGCAGCGTAGGTGCGGAAAATCAGCCCCAGCATTTT. Encoded protein: CASSVGAENQPQHF.